A selection of T cell receptor beta chains follows, all from one sample in a study of blood T cell repertoires in COVID-19. Generated by immunoSEQ multiplex PCR, the TCRdb table keeps only in-frame clones and is missing some. The repertoire holds fewer than 110,000 clones, with about 90% as singletons. Sequencing was performed on peripheral blood. Every receptor here comes from a man aged 45-65 years with acute or convalescent COVID-19. Each CDR3 is given with its conserved first and last residue. Fields, in order: D gene, clone size, V gene, J gene, CDR3 protein, CDR3 DNA. The D gene is left open where the match is weak. Rows give clone size only sometimes, using once, few, many, or a class for an expanded clone.

D: NA; size: NA; V: TRBV6-2/TRBV6-3; J: TRBJ1-4; CDR3: CASTPRKGWSEKLFF; DNA: TGTGCCAGCACCCCTCGGAAGGGGTGGTCTGAAAAACTGTTTTTT
D: NA; size: NA; V: TRBV19; J: TRBJ2-1; CDR3: CASSRGGIVEQFF; DNA: TGTGCCAGTAGTAGGGGCGGGATCGTAGAGCAGTTCTTC
D: NA; size: once; V: TRBV5-1; J: TRBJ2-2; CDR3: CASAQGGTGELFF; DNA: TGCGCCAGCGCACAGGGGGGGACCGGGGAGCTGTTTTTT
D: NA; size: NA; V: TRBV3-1/TRBV3-2; J: TRBJ1-5; CDR3: CASSQSDQPQHF; DNA: TGTGCCAGCAGCCAAAGCGATCAGCCCCAGCATTTT
D: NA; size: NA; V: TRBV9; J: TRBJ1-2; CDR3: CASSVATVREGGYTF; DNA: TGTGCCAGCAGCGTAGCTACGGTGAGGGAGGGCGGCTACACCTTC
D: NA; size: NA; V: TRBV5-1; J: TRBJ1-1; CDR3: CASSLDGHKNTEAFF; DNA: TGCGCCAGCAGCTTGGATGGACATAAGAACACTGAAGCTTTCTTT
D: TRBD2; size: NA; V: TRBV11-3; J: TRBJ2-2; CDR3: CASSLVTGTRTGELFF; DNA: TGTGCCAGCAGCTTAGTCACAGGGACTAGGACCGGGGAGCTGTTTTTT
D: NA; size: NA; V: TRBV15; J: TRBJ1-5; CDR3: CATSRDRGNQPQHF; DNA: TGTGCCACCAGCAGAGATCGGGGGAATCAGCCCCAGCATTTT
D: NA; size: NA; V: TRBV30; J: TRBJ1-1; CDR3: CACTRGGPYTEAFF; DNA: TGTGCCTGCACGAGGGGGGGTCCTTACACTGAAGCTTTCTTT
D: TRBD1; size: NA; V: TRBV5-5; J: TRBJ1-2; CDR3: CASSLTPGQGVYGYTF; DNA: TGTGCCAGCAGCTTAACCCCGGGACAGGGAGTCTATGGCTACACCTTC
D: TRBD1; size: NA; V: TRBV3-1/TRBV3-2; J: TRBJ1-5; CDR3: CASSQANRDRGDLLCSNQPQHF; DNA: TGTGCCAGCAGCCAAGCAAATCGGGACAGGGGCGACCTCCTCTGTAGCAATCAGCCCCAGCATTTT
D: NA; size: NA; V: TRBV5-1; J: TRBJ2-7; CDR3: CASSLEPAAVWEQYF; DNA: TGCGCCAGCAGCTTGGAACCCGCGGCAGTTTGGGAGCAGTACTTC
D: TRBD2; size: NA; V: TRBV9; J: TRBJ2-1; CDR3: CASSPQGRGATQFF; DNA: TGTGCCAGCAGCCCCCAGGGGCGGGGGGCTACGCAGTTCTTC
D: NA; size: once; V: TRBV2; J: TRBJ1-3; CDR3: CASSESWQFSGNTIYF; DNA: TGTGCCAGCAGTGAATCGTGGCAGTTCTCTGGAAACACCATATATTTT
D: NA; size: NA; V: TRBV2; J: TRBJ1-2; CDR3: CASRGGGVSINYGYTF; DNA: TGTGCCAGCCGGGGCGGGGGGGTTTCGATAAACTATGGCTACACCTTC
D: NA; size: few; V: TRBV5-1; J: TRBJ2-5; CDR3: CASSPSGLETQYF; DNA: TGCGCCAGCAGCCCATCTGGGCTGGAGACCCAGTACTTC
D: TRBD1; size: NA; V: TRBV25-1; J: TRBJ2-3; CDR3: CASRPSDRSDTQYF; DNA: TGTGCCAGCAGGCCCTCGGACAGGTCGGATACGCAGTATTTT
D: NA; size: NA; V: TRBV5-6; J: TRBJ1-2; CDR3: CASSLTPSPNYGYTF; DNA: TGTGCCAGCAGCCTCACTCCTTCACCTAACTATGGCTACACCTTC
D: TRBD1; size: few; V: TRBV2; J: TRBJ1-6; CDR3: CASRKEQGAIQVIGSPLHF; DNA: TGTGCCAGCAGAAAGGAACAGGGGGCAATTCAAGTGATAGGTTCACCCCTCCACTTT
D: TRBD1; size: NA; V: TRBV25-1; J: TRBJ1-5; CDR3: CASRGTGENQPQHF; DNA: TGTGCCAGCAGGGGGACAGGCGAAAATCAGCCCCAGCATTTT
D: NA; size: NA; V: TRBV9; J: TRBJ1-5; CDR3: CASSVDGGAGNQPQHF; DNA: TGTGCCAGCAGCGTAGATGGAGGGGCTGGCAATCAGCCCCAGCATTTT
D: NA; size: NA; V: TRBV18; J: TRBJ2-5; CDR3: CASSPVERETQYF; DNA: TGTGCCAGCTCACCGGTAGAGAGAGAGACCCAGTACTTC
D: TRBD1; size: NA; V: TRBV6-1; J: TRBJ1-1; CDR3: CASSERGGRNTEAFF; DNA: TGTGCCAGCAGTGAACGAGGGGGCAGAAACACTGAAGCTTTCTTT
D: NA; size: once; V: TRBV6-5; J: TRBJ2-5; CDR3: CASSYSRGGYVTQYF; DNA: TGTGCCAGCAGTTACTCGAGGGGGGGGTATGTGACCCAGTACTTC
D: NA; size: NA; V: TRBV7-2; J: TRBJ1-1; CDR3: CASSLSGWRGTEAFF; DNA: TGTGCCAGCAGCCTATCGGGGTGGCGAGGCACTGAAGCTTTCTTT
D: TRBD1; size: NA; V: TRBV18; J: TRBJ1-6; CDR3: CASSRDRDNSPLHF; DNA: TGTGCCAGCTCACGGGACAGGGATAATTCACCCCTCCACTTT
D: TRBD1; size: NA; V: TRBV6-5; J: TRBJ1-6; CDR3: CASSYSNQGVSPLHF; DNA: TGTGCCAGCAGTTACTCGAACCAGGGGGTTTCACCCCTCCACTTT
D: TRBD1; size: NA; V: TRBV6-2/TRBV6-3; J: TRBJ1-1; CDR3: CASSYPPGGIPKSEAFF; DNA: TGTGCCAGCAGTTACCCTCCAGGGGGGATTCCGAAGTCTGAAGCTTTCTTT
D: NA; size: NA; V: TRBV5-6; J: TRBJ2-5; CDR3: CASSLWQGETQYF; DNA: TGTGCCAGCAGCTTGTGGCAGGGCGAGACCCAGTACTTC
D: TRBD1; size: NA; V: TRBV7-3; J: TRBJ1-1; CDR3: CASSQGQTTEAFF; DNA: TGTGCCAGCAGCCAGGGACAGACCACTGAAGCTTTCTTT
D: TRBD1; size: NA; V: TRBV7-6; J: TRBJ1-2; CDR3: CASSLRATGSGLNYGYTF; DNA: TGTGCCAGCAGCTTAAGGGCGACAGGGAGCGGTCTTAACTATGGCTACACCTTC
D: NA; size: NA; V: TRBV10-2; J: TRBJ1-1; CDR3: CASRSGLAEAFF; DNA: TGCGCCAGCCGATCAGGACTGGCTGAAGCTTTCTTT
D: TRBD1; size: NA; V: TRBV29-1; J: TRBJ1-5; CDR3: CSVVTGTGGPYSNQPQHF; DNA: TGCAGCGTGGTCACCGGGACAGGGGGCCCTTATAGCAATCAGCCCCAGCATTTT
D: TRBD1; size: NA; V: TRBV27; J: TRBJ1-2; CDR3: CASSFAGQGPYGYTF; DNA: TGTGCCAGCAGTTTCGCGGGACAGGGTCCATATGGCTACACCTTC
D: TRBD1; size: NA; V: TRBV6-5; J: TRBJ2-7; CDR3: CASSYSGQSYEQYF; DNA: TGTGCCAGCAGTTACTCGGGACAGTCCTACGAGCAGTACTTC
D: NA; size: once; V: TRBV19; J: TRBJ1-2; CDR3: CASSIGGVNGYTF; DNA: TGTGCCAGTAGTATTGGAGGGGTGAATGGCTACACCTTC
D: NA; size: NA; V: TRBV2; J: TRBJ1-1; CDR3: CASSHGLNTEAFF; DNA: TGTGCCAGCAGTCACGGACTTAACACTGAAGCTTTCTTT
D: TRBD2; size: NA; V: TRBV9; J: TRBJ2-1; CDR3: CASSLTSGGSYNEQFF; DNA: TGTGCCAGCAGCCTGACTAGCGGGGGCTCCTACAATGAGCAGTTCTTC
D: TRBD1; size: NA; V: TRBV5-1; J: TRBJ1-4; CDR3: CASTTGWDEKLFF; DNA: TGCGCCAGCACGACAGGGTGGGATGAAAAACTGTTTTTT
D: NA; size: NA; V: TRBV6-1; J: TRBJ1-1; CDR3: CASSDLYRAEAFF; DNA: TGTGCCAGCAGTGATTTATACCGGGCTGAAGCTTTCTTT
D: NA; size: NA; V: TRBV28; J: TRBJ1-5; CDR3: CASSLARVNQPQHF; DNA: TGTGCCAGCAGTTTGGCCAGGGTCAATCAGCCCCAGCATTTT
D: NA; size: once; V: TRBV12-3/TRBV12-4; J: TRBJ2-7; CDR3: CASSVRRPTQYF; DNA: TGTGCCAGCAGCGTTAGGCGGCCGACTCAGTACTTC
D: TRBD1; size: few; V: TRBV12-3/TRBV12-4; J: TRBJ1-1; CDR3: CASQGQPEAFF; DNA: TGTGCCAGTCAGGGACAGCCCGAAGCTTTCTTT
D: NA; size: NA; V: TRBV5-1; J: TRBJ1-5; CDR3: CASSLDGYSNQPQHF; DNA: TGCGCCAGCAGCTTGGACGGTTATAGCAATCAGCCCCAGCATTTT
D: TRBD1; size: NA; V: TRBV10-3; J: TRBJ1-4; CDR3: CAISPGQGSEKLFF; DNA: TGTGCCATCAGCCCCGGACAGGGTAGTGAAAAACTGTTTTTT
D: TRBD1; size: NA; V: TRBV19; J: TRBJ1-5; CDR3: CASSFLTGGLSQPQHF; DNA: TGTGCCAGTAGTTTTCTGACAGGGGGCTTGAGTCAGCCCCAGCATTTT